A selection of T cell receptor beta chains follows, all from one sample in a study of early T cells in non-severe SARS-CoV-2 infection. TCRdb processed the 5' RACE reads anew with MiXCR; each CDR3 protein has one entry. The top ten clones hold roughly 4.7% of a sample with fewer than 100,000 distinct CDR3 sequences, about 11% of them seen once. The specimen sequenced was whole blood. The source is an adult who was a healthcare worker with PCR-confirmed SARS-CoV-2 infection or an uninfected control (not recorded which). CDR3s include the opening cysteine and the closing phenylalanine or tryptophan. D genes are given only for firm matches. Expanded clones get a size class; other rows say once, few or many, or leave the size out.

NA	TRBV12-3/TRBV12-4	TRBJ2-7	TRBD2	CASAGAYEQYF	TGTGCCAGCGCGGGGGCCTACGAGCAGTACTTC
NA	TRBV11-2	TRBJ2-5	TRBD1	CASSPPGQLQETQYF	TGTGCCAGCAGCCCGCCGGGACAGCTCCAAGAGACCCAGTACTTC
few	TRBV29-1	TRBJ2-5	NA	CSVESRARETQYF	TGCAGCGTTGAGAGTAGGGCTCGCGAGACCCAGTACTTC
many	TRBV13	TRBJ2-3	TRBD1	CASSPQALWDSDAVTQYF	TGTGCCAGCAGCCCTCAGGCACTTTGGGACAGCGATGCGGTTACGCAGTATTTT
NA	TRBV4-1	TRBJ1-2	TRBD1	CASSQGQGVDYGYTF	TGCGCCAGCAGCCAAGGACAGGGTGTAGACTATGGCTACACCTTC
many	TRBV10-2	TRBJ2-7	NA	CASTGVGYEQYF	TGCGCCAGCACAGGGGTAGGCTACGAGCAGTACTTC
many	TRBV4-1	TRBJ2-7	NA	CASSPRGVTPYEQYF	TGCGCCAGCAGCCCACGAGGGGTTACCCCCTACGAGCAGTACTTC
many	TRBV21-1	TRBJ2-2	NA	CASLLGTSSTGELFF	TGTGCCAGCCTCTTGGGGACTAGCAGTACCGGGGAGCTGTTTTTT
once	TRBV29-1	TRBJ2-5	TRBD2	CSVDKSSGVQETQYF	TGCAGCGTTGATAAGTCTAGCGGAGTCCAAGAGACCCAGTACTTC
many	TRBV6-6	TRBJ1-2	TRBD1	CASSRGTDLNYGYTF	TGTGCCAGCAGTCGCGGGACAGACCTTAACTATGGCTACACCTTC
NA	TRBV7-2	TRBJ2-3	NA	CASSPTGLITDTQYF	TGTGCCAGCAGCCCCACCGGACTTATCACAGATACGCAGTATTTT
few	TRBV9	TRBJ2-7	TRBD1	CASSTRQGSDEQYF	TGTGCCAGCAGCACCCGACAGGGTAGTGACGAGCAGTACTTC
few	TRBV27	TRBJ2-5	TRBD1	CASSLLQGGETQYF	TGTGCCAGCAGTTTACTACAGGGGGGAGAGACCCAGTACTTC
NA	TRBV6-2/TRBV6-3	TRBJ2-5	NA	CASSYSLRGGQETQYF	TGTGCCAGCAGTTACTCGTTGAGGGGGGGCCAAGAGACCCAGTACTTC
many	TRBV6-4	TRBJ2-2	TRBD1	CASSDGTDTGELFF	TGTGCCAGCAGTGACGGGACAGATACCGGGGAGCTGTTTTTT
NA	TRBV12-3/TRBV12-4	TRBJ2-1	NA	CASSLGQADRPFF	TGTGCCAGCAGTTTGGGGCAGGCCGACCGTCCGTTCTTC
many	TRBV12-3/TRBV12-4	TRBJ1-1	NA	CASTPGHRGTEAFF	TGTGCCAGCACCCCGGGACACCGGGGGACTGAAGCTTTCTTT
NA	TRBV7-8	TRBJ1-2	NA	CASSPTWGSNYGYTF	TGTGCCAGCAGCCCCACCTGGGGCTCTAACTATGGCTACACCTTC
few	TRBV7-2	TRBJ2-2	TRBD1	CASSQRTGGGNTGELFF	TGTGCCAGCAGCCAGCGGACAGGGGGCGGCAACACCGGGGAGCTGTTTTTT
NA	TRBV27	TRBJ1-1	NA	CASSRGPMNTEAFF	TGTGCCAGCAGTCGCGGACCCATGAACACTGAAGCTTTCTTT
many	TRBV7-2	TRBJ2-3	TRBD2	CASSLMGSGGAVDTQYF	TGTGCCAGCAGCTTAATGGGTAGCGGGGGGGCCGTAGATACGCAGTATTTT
many	TRBV5-1	TRBJ1-5	NA	CASSLYGEGQPQHF	TGCGCCAGCAGCTTGTATGGGGAGGGTCAGCCCCAGCATTTT
few	TRBV5-1	TRBJ2-1	NA	CASSLDREYNEQFF	TGCGCCAGCAGCTTGGACAGGGAGTACAATGAGCAGTTCTTC
many	TRBV30	TRBJ1-4	TRBD1	CAWSAPTGWSEKLFF	TGTGCCTGGAGTGCCCCGACAGGGTGGAGTGAAAAACTGTTTTTT
many	TRBV3-1	TRBJ2-1	TRBD2	CASSHRAAGDNEQFF	TGTGCCAGCAGCCACCGAGCGGCGGGAGACAATGAGCAGTTCTTC
few	TRBV2	TRBJ2-2	TRBD1	CASTEGQLPNGELFF	TGTGCCAGCACTGAGGGACAGCTACCAAACGGGGAGCTGTTTTTT
NA	TRBV7-9	TRBJ2-3	NA	CASSLALAGDTQYF	TGTGCCAGCAGCTTAGCCCTAGCTGGTGATACGCAGTATTTT
many	TRBV9	TRBJ1-1	NA	CASSVSPRARTEAFF	TGTGCCAGCAGCGTGAGTCCCCGCGCGAGGACTGAAGCTTTCTTT
NA	TRBV19	TRBJ2-1	TRBD2	CASSIVGLAGGDNEQFF	TGTGCCAGTAGTATAGTAGGGCTAGCGGGGGGTGACAATGAGCAGTTCTTC
NA	TRBV18	TRBJ1-6	NA	CASSRFSGEMDSPLHF	TGTGCCAGCTCACGGTTTTCTGGGGAAATGGATTCACCCCTCCACTTT
NA	TRBV2	TRBJ2-5	NA	CAIKDTQETQYF	TGTGCCATCAAGGACACCCAAGAGACCCAGTACTTC
few	TRBV12-5	TRBJ2-1	TRBD1	CASGRTGDYNEQFF	TGTGCTAGTGGGCGGACAGGAGACTACAATGAGCAGTTCTTC
many	TRBV11-2	TRBJ2-1	TRBD2	CASSLPPPGLEGSEQFF	TGTGCCAGCAGCTTGCCCCCACCGGGACTAGAGGGTAGTGAGCAGTTCTTC
NA	TRBV9	TRBJ2-3	TRBD2	CASRLAGESTDTQYF	TGTGCCAGTCGACTAGCGGGGGAAAGCACAGATACGCAGTATTTT
NA	TRBV29-1	TRBJ2-1	TRBD2	CSVDGLAGANDNEQFF	TGCAGCGTTGACGGACTAGCGGGGGCCAACGACAATGAGCAGTTCTTC
NA	TRBV10-3	TRBJ2-5	NA	CAISDVGGSQETQYF	TGTGCCATCAGTGATGTCGGGGGATCCCAAGAGACCCAGTACTTC
few	TRBV7-9	TRBJ2-7	TRBD1	CASSPPGTGPDEQYF	TGTGCCAGCAGCCCCCCCGGGACAGGACCCGACGAGCAGTACTTC
few	TRBV5-4	TRBJ2-3	NA	CASSSGTDTDTQYF	TGTGCCAGCAGCTCCGGGACGGACACAGATACGCAGTATTTT
many	TRBV6-5	TRBJ1-2	NA	CASRVGTNYGYTF	TGTGCCAGCAGAGTGGGGACTAACTATGGCTACACCTTC